The 31 T cell receptor beta chains below all came from one sample that was sequenced in a study of T cells expressing NK-cell markers (dated by TCRdb to about 2020). The library was obtained by 5' RACE. TCRdb lists the instrument as Illumina HiSeq 2000. The reads went through TCRdb reprocessing, and each CDR3 protein sequence gets one entry with no DNA. The sample table includes some 600,000 distinct CDR3 sequences. The leading ten clones occupy approximately 3.6% of the sample. Sequenced input: blood T cells: a sorted CD56 or NKG2C T cell subset, CD4+ or CD8+ T cells, or bulk PBMC T cells (not recorded which). The receptors come from a man younger than 30 in good health. Donor details come from another sample of the same person, matched by shared clones.

V usage is TRBV4-1 and J usage is TRBJ2-3. The CDR3 sequence is 16 residues long. Germline V gives CDR1 MGHRA, CDR2 YSYEKL. The CDR3 sequence is CASSLSSKGQLDTQYF.

The rearrangement uses TRBV18 and TRBJ1-6; TCRdb's D call of TRBD1 is untestable without DNA. CDR1 is KGHSH, CDR2 LQKENI, per germline. The CDR3 is 15 amino acids. CDR3 loop: CASSLRDRDLSPLHF.

J is TRBJ1-5 and V is TRBV18. This CDR3 is built from 14 residues. Germline V gene lookup returns CDR1 KGHSH and CDR2 LQKENI. The CDR3 is CASSPRQAVQPQHF.

The chain is built from TRBV12-3 or TRBV12-4 and TRBJ2-2; TCRdb indicates TRBD2, and absent DNA this call remains unverified. The CDR3 contains 17 residues. The CDR3 protein is CASSLARGRGGTGELFF.

The V gene is TRBV7-2, the J gene TRBJ2-5; TCRdb outputs TRBD2, but without DNA this stays unchecked. The CDR3 is made up of 16 amino acids. CDR1 and CDR2 from the germline V gene are SGHTA and FQGNSA. This chain's CDR3 is CASSPQAAHGSETQYF.

The V gene is TRBV6-5, the J gene TRBJ1-2; TCRdb calls TRBD1, which cannot be checked without DNA. This CDR3 spans 15 amino acids. Germline V gene lookup returns CDR1 MNHEY and CDR2 SVGAGI. The CDR3 sequence: CASSLTVQGTYGYTF.

V usage is TRBV9 and J usage is TRBJ2-1; TCRdb lists TRBD2, though no DNA is available to test this call. Germline loops: CDR1 SGDLS, CDR2 YYNGEE. The CDR3 totals 13 residues. The CDR3: CASSVITSGEQFF.

This chain uses TRBV12-5 with TRBJ1-1. CDR1 and CDR2 from the germline V gene are LGHNT and FRNRAP. The CDR3 covers 13 residues. The CDR3 spells CASGVGRFTEAFF.

The chain is built from TRBV12-3 or TRBV12-4 and TRBJ2-1. The CDR3 is 12 residues long. The CDR3 region is CASSLSLGLWFF.

The CDR3 loop is CASSLLAGPAETQYF. The chain couples TRBV27 to TRBJ2-5; without DNA, the TCRdb call of TRBD2 cannot be checked. Germline V gives CDR1 MNHEY, CDR2 SMNVEV (reference sequence). CDR3 size: 15 residues.

The V gene is TRBV2, the J gene TRBJ2-1; there is no DNA to check the TCRdb D call of TRBD2. Germline assignment: CDR1 SNHLY and CDR2 FYNNEI. The length of the CDR3 is 14 residues. The CDR3 sequence: CASLTASGRDSQFF.

The chain joins TRBV5-6 to TRBJ2-1. Germline-derived CDR1 and CDR2 are SGHDT and YYEEEE. This CDR3 spans 11 amino acids. The CDR3 reads CASRLASEQFF.

The rearrangement uses TRBV2 and TRBJ2-2; as DNA is missing, the TRBD1 call by TCRdb cannot be tested. The CDR3 loop spans 14 amino acids. Germline assignment: CDR1 SNHLY and CDR2 FYNNEI. CDR3 amino acids: CASGARRNTGELFF.

The rearrangement uses TRBV20-1 and TRBJ1-2; the D call from TCRdb, TRBD1, cannot be confirmed without DNA. The length of the CDR3 is 15 residues. Germline assignment: CDR1 DFQATT and CDR2 SNEGSKA (reference sequence). The CDR3 is CSAGPGTGEGYGYTF.

This chain connects TRBV5-1 to TRBJ2-7; TCRdb reports TRBD1, a call that lacks DNA to check it against. CDR3 length: 17 residues. Looked up from germline, CDR1 is SGHRS and CDR2 is YFSETQ. CDR3 amino acids: CASSLRGDRGPTYEQYF.

The rearrangement uses TRBV9 and TRBJ1-1; TCRdb calls TRBD1, which cannot be checked without DNA. Germline CDR1 is SGDLS and CDR2 is YYNGEE. The CDR3 is 15 amino acids. CDR3 residues: CASSVEDRVGTEAFF.

This chain links TRBV27 with TRBJ2-1; TCRdb names TRBD2, which stays unverified in the absence of DNA. The CDR3 contains 11 residues. Germline lookup yields CDR1 MNHEY and CDR2 SMNVEV (reference sequence). CDR3: CASRASGRKFF.

The V and J genes are TRBV15 and TRBJ2-3; the TCRdb call, TRBD1, lacks DNA for checking. CDR1 is LNHNV and CDR2 is YYDKDF in the germline V gene (reference sequence). The CDR3 is 16 amino acids. The CDR3 spells CATSRVAGQGADTQYF.

The chain couples TRBV29-1 to TRBJ2-2; there is no DNA to check the TCRdb D call of TRBD2. This CDR3 contains 15 residues. Germline-derived CDR1 and CDR2 are SQVTM and ANQGSEA. CDR3 sequence: CSVKPTAGGTGELFF.

The rearrangement joins TRBV7-8 to TRBJ2-1; TCRdb reports TRBD1, a call that lacks DNA to check it against. Looked up from germline, CDR1 is SGHVS and CDR2 is FQNEAQ. There are 14 residues in the CDR3. CDR3 amino acids: CASSLGQGASEQFF.

The V call is TRBV6-2 or TRBV6-3, the J call TRBJ2-7; TCRdb names TRBD1, which stays unverified in the absence of DNA. Germline V gives CDR1 MNHEY, CDR2 SVGEGT. The CDR3 runs 14 residues. This CDR3 is CASGRSAARGEQYF.

The chain combines TRBV20-1 with TRBJ2-2; checking the TCRdb D call of TRBD2 is not possible without DNA. The CDR3 length is 15 residues. CDR1 is DFQATT, CDR2 SNEGSKA, per germline (reference sequence). CDR3 residues: CSARATGLASGELFF.

V gene TRBV12-5 combines with J gene TRBJ1-2; TCRdb proposes TRBD1, but this gene call is untestable without DNA. The CDR3 consists of 14 residues. Looked up from germline, CDR1 is LGHNT and CDR2 is FRNRAP. The chain's CDR3 is CASGLKGGYYGYTF.

This sequence joins TRBV12-3 or TRBV12-4 and TRBJ1-3; TCRdb designates TRBD1, a call that cannot be tested without DNA. The CDR3 runs 15 residues. The CDR3 protein is CASSAQGLSGNTIYF.

The genes are TRBV28 and TRBJ2-1; lacking DNA, the TRBD2 call made by TCRdb goes unchecked. Germline CDR1 and CDR2: MDHEN and SYDVKM. The CDR3 spans 16 residues. The chain's CDR3 is CASSSLGASGNNEQFF.

The V and J genes are TRBV28 and TRBJ2-2. CDR1 MDHEN and CDR2 SYDVKM come from the germline V gene. This CDR3 region has 13 residues. CDR3 in amino acids: CASSLSGTGELFF.

The gene calls are TRBV29-1 and TRBJ2-1; TCRdb's D gene call, TRBD2, goes unchecked for lack of DNA. Germline V gives CDR1 SQVTM, CDR2 ANQGSEA. This CDR3 has 15 residues. The CDR3 is CSVEAGLHSYNEQFF.

This rearrangement joins TRBV12-3 or TRBV12-4 to TRBJ2-1; TCRdb designates TRBD2, a call that cannot be tested without DNA. This CDR3 region has 16 residues. CDR3 region: CASRTGLANIYNEQFF.

This rearrangement joins TRBV28 to TRBJ2-1; TCRdb's D call of TRBD2 is untestable without DNA. Germline values: CDR1 MDHEN, CDR2 SYDVKM. CDR3 length: 15 amino acids. The CDR3 loop is CASSFVPGQAGEQFF. The full variable domain, with the rest looked up from reference TRBV28 and TRBJ2-1, is DVKVTQSSRYLVKRTGEKVFLECVQDMDHENMFWYRQDPGLGLRLIYFSYDVKMKEKGDIPEGYSVSREKKERFSLILESASTNQTSMYLCASSFVPGQAGEQFFGPGTRLTVL.

The genes are TRBV28 and TRBJ1-1; the TCRdb D gene call, TRBD1, has no DNA to confirm it. The CDR3 totals 15 residues. CDR1 and CDR2 (germline): MDHEN, SYDVKM. This CDR3 reads CASSPGDRVNTEAFF.

The rearrangement joins TRBV27 to TRBJ2-2; TCRdb's D gene call, TRBD1, goes unchecked for lack of DNA. The CDR3 runs 15 residues. Germline-derived CDR1 and CDR2 are MNHEY and SMNVEV (reference sequence). The CDR3 region is CASWGHPLGSGELFF.